Below, 26 T cell receptor beta chains from the same sample are listed, as sequenced in a study of OX40 agonist ivuxolimab in advanced cancers. Profiled with immunoSEQ multiplex PCR; TCRdb holds only in-frame clones, not every one. In the table there are tens of thousands of clones, nearly 90% of which are singletons. The material was CD4+ or CD8+ T cells sorted from blood, obtained in a trial of the OX40 agonist ivuxolimab. Receptors originate from an adult with an advanced solid tumor such as melanoma, head and neck, liver or kidney cancer.

This sequence joins TRBV19 and TRBJ1-4; D unresolved. The CDR3 contains 14 residues. CDR1 is LNHDA, CDR2 SQIVND, per germline (reference sequence). V lost 10 bases and J 7 bases, leaving 19 bases between the germline ends. The CDR3 protein is CAIPRRRGTEKLFF. In DNA form, the CDR3 reads TGTGCCATTCCTCGGAGGCGGGGAACTGAAAAACTGTTTTTT.

The chain recombines TRBV7-8 with TRBJ2-3; D ambiguous. V was pared by 0 bases and J by 0 bases, with 10 bases between. This CDR3 region has 16 residues. Per the germline V gene, CDR1 is SGHVS and CDR2 is FQNEAQ. The CDR3 sequence is CASSLAGLSSTDTQYF. Here the CDR3 DNA reads TGTGCCAGCAGCTTAGCAGGGCTCTCTAGCACAGATACGCAGTATTTT.

The V and J genes are TRBV6-5 and TRBJ2-7; D remains ambiguous. The V end lost 7 bases, the J end lost 2 bases, and 12 bases lay between the germline ends. The CDR3 consists of 13 residues. Germline assignment: CDR1 MNHEY and CDR2 SVGAGI. As DNA, the CDR3 is TGTGCCAGCACCCCGCCAGCGACCTACGAGCAGTACTTC. Protein product: CASTPPATYEQYF.

The CDR3 nucleotides read TGTGCCAGCAGGCGGGACAGGGTAAACGAGCAGTACTTC. It codes for CASRRDRVNEQYF. This chain uses TRBV28 with TRBJ2-7, with 9 bases identical to TRBD1. CDR1 MDHEN and CDR2 SYDVKM come from the germline V gene. V lost 6 bases, J lost 5 bases, and 5 bases stayed unmatched. The CDR3 extends over 13 amino acids.

The rearrangement joins TRBV6-6 to TRBJ2-5, with 9 bases identical to TRBD1. The CDR3 is 16 amino acids. V was pared by 0 bases and J by 7 bases, with 9 bases of the junction left unmatched. CDR1 is MNHNY, CDR2 SVGAGI, per germline (reference sequence). This chain's CDR3 is CASSYSNNRGRGTQYF. DNA of the CDR3: TGTGCCAGCAGTTACTCGAACAACAGGGGGCGCGGGACCCAGTACTTC.

The chain employs TRBV7-2 and TRBJ1-1; TRBD1 is a possible D gene (5 bases). The V end lost 5 bases, the J end lost 4 bases, and 17 bases lay between the germline ends. Germline CDR1 and CDR2: SGHTA and FQGNSA. CDR3 length: 15 residues. Here the CDR3 reads CASSPIRGDFTEAFF. The CDR3 nucleotides are TGTGCCAGCAGCCCCATCCGGGGGGATTTCACTGAAGCTTTCTTT. The full variable domain, with the rest looked up from reference TRBV7-2 and TRBJ1-1, is GAGVSQSPSNKVTEKGKDVELRCDPISGHTALYWYRQSLGQGLEFLIYFQGNSAPDKSGLPSDRFSAERTGGSVSTLTIQRTQQEDSAVYLCASSPIRGDFTEAFFGQGTRLTVV.

The chain uses TRBV5-1 and TRBJ2-5; no clear D gene. The end of the DNA is better explained by TRBJ2-7, so the J call may be wrong. The CDR3 length is 14 residues. Germline CDR1 is SGHRS and CDR2 is YFSETQ. The CDR3 loop reads CASGQATGSYEQYF. CDR3 coding DNA: TGCGCCAGCGGGCAGGCAACCGGGTCCTACGAGCAGTACTTC.

This clone occurred a few times. J is TRBJ2-6 and V is TRBV6-1, with TRBD1 matching 8 bases. With V trimmed by 4 bases and J by 0 bases, 5 bases remained unmatched. This CDR3 has 17 amino acids. The germline V gene has CDR1 MNHNS and CDR2 SASEGT. As DNA, the CDR3 is TGTGCCAGCAGTGTATCGGACAGGGTCTCTGGGGCCAACGTCCTGACTTTC. Encoded protein: CASSVSDRVSGANVLTF.

The CDR3 DNA reads as TGTGCCAGCAGTCTCCAGTATACAGGAGCCAGAAACACCATATATTTT. This encodes CASSLQYTGARNTIYF. This sequence joins TRBV28 and TRBJ1-3; D is perhaps TRBD1 (5 bases). CDR1 MDHEN and CDR2 SYDVKM come from the germline V gene. Trimming took 5 bases from V and 5 from J, leaving 19 bases between them. The CDR3 has 16 residues.

The chain employs TRBV11-2 and TRBJ2-7; D unresolved. The V end lost 1 base, the J end lost 5 bases, and 9 bases lay between the germline ends. The CDR3 is made up of 13 amino acids. Germline V gene lookup returns CDR1 SGHAT and CDR2 FQNNGV. Here the CDR3 reads CASSLAWVDEQYF. DNA for the CDR3: TGTGCCAGCAGCTTAGCTTGGGTCGACGAGCAGTACTTC. The full variable domain, completed using reference TRBV11-2 and TRBJ2-7, is EAGVAQSPRYKIIEKRQSVAFWCNPISGHATLYWYQQILGQGPKLLIQFQNNGVVDDSQLPKDRFSAERLKGVDSTLKIQPAKLEDSAVYLCASSLAWVDEQYFGPGTRLTVT.

The chain uses TRBV27 and TRBJ2-1; 9 bases align to TRBD2. Germline trimming cut 2 bases from V and 4 bases from J; bases unmatched to any gene: 12. The CDR3 loop spans 18 amino acids. The germline CDR1 and CDR2 sequences are MNHEY and SMNVEV (reference sequence). The CDR3 here is CASSLGGSSGVTYNEQFF. The CDR3 DNA reads as TGTGCCAGCAGTTTAGGCGGGTCTAGCGGGGTTACTTACAATGAGCAGTTCTTC.

This sequence joins TRBV6-5 and TRBJ2-2; D is uncertain. Germline CDR1 and CDR2: MNHEY and SVGAGI. V lost 4 bases, J lost 5 bases, and 11 bases lay in between. This CDR3 is 14 amino acids long. DNA for the CDR3: TGTGCCAGCAGTTCCCGAATAGAGACCGGGGAGCTGTTTTTT. This encodes CASSSRIETGELFF.

The V gene is TRBV7-2, the J gene TRBJ2-3; 9 nucleotides agree with TRBD2. V was pared by 1 base and J by 5 bases, with 10 bases of the junction left unmatched. This CDR3 spans 17 amino acids. In germline, CDR1 is SGHTA, CDR2 FQGNSA. For the CDR3, the DNA is TGTGCCAGCAGCTTAGATATCTGGCGGGGGGGCGAAGATACGCAGTATTTT. Its translation: CASSLDIWRGGEDTQYF.

The chain links TRBV28 to TRBJ1-5, with D perhaps matching TRBD1 (5 bases). The germline CDR1 and CDR2 sequences are MDHEN and SYDVKM. The length of the CDR3 is 15 residues. The ends were cut back, 8 bases at V and 0 bases at J, with 14 bases in the middle. CDR3 amino acids: CASVDRPYSNQPQHF. For the CDR3, the DNA is TGTGCCAGCGTTGACAGACCTTATAGCAATCAGCCCCAGCATTTT.

V gene TRBV7-6 combines with J gene TRBJ2-1; D remains ambiguous. V gave up 1 base and J gave up 0 bases, with 7 bases separating them. The CDR3 is 15 residues long. Germline CDR1 reads SGHVS; CDR2 reads FNYEAQ. This CDR3 reads CASSLVLSSYNEQFF. CDR3 DNA: TGTGCCAGCAGCTTAGTACTGAGCTCCTACAATGAGCAGTTCTTC. The full variable domain, its missing parts supplied by reference TRBV7-6 and TRBJ2-1, is GAGVSQSPRYKVTKRGQDVALRCDPISGHVSLYWYRQALGQGPEFLTYFNYEAQQDKSGLPNDRFSAERPEGSISTLTIQRTEQRDSAMYRCASSLVLSSYNEQFFGPGTRLTVL.

The chain combines TRBV2 with TRBJ2-3, with 8 bases aligning to TRBD2. V lost 4 bases, J lost 0 bases, and 3 bases stayed unmatched. Germline V gene data show CDR1 as SNHLY and CDR2 as FYNNEI. The CDR3 totals 15 residues. The CDR3: CASSGGLVSTDTQYF. The CDR3 DNA follows: TGTGCCAGCAGTGGGGGACTAGTTAGCACAGATACGCAGTATTTT.

The gene calls are TRBV6-5 and TRBJ1-2; D gene unclear. Trimming removed 5 bases from V and 4 bases from J, with 17 bases in between. From germline, CDR1 is MNHEY and CDR2 SVGAGI. This CDR3 is 15 amino acids long. The CDR3 is CASSPSRWAAYGYTF. As DNA, the CDR3 is TGTGCCAGCAGTCCATCCCGTTGGGCGGCCTATGGCTACACCTTC.

This rearrangement joins TRBV11-3 to TRBJ2-2; D could derive from TRBD1 or TRBD2 (5 bases each). Germline lookup yields CDR1 SGHNT and CDR2 YENEEA. The CDR3 extends over 12 amino acids. V was shortened by 6 bases and J by 7 bases, with 9 bases between the two germline ends. The CDR3 nucleotides read TGTGCCAGCAGGAGGGGTGGCGGGGAGCTGTTTTTT. This codes for CASRRGGGELFF.

The chain recombines TRBV9 with TRBJ2-3; TRBD2 matches 10 bases. V lost 2 bases, J lost 2 bases, and 5 bases stayed unmatched. This CDR3 is built from 16 residues. CDR1 SGDLS and CDR2 YYNGEE come from the germline V gene. CDR3 nucleotide sequence: TGTGCCAGCAGCGTCAGCGGACTAGCGGACACAGATACGCAGTATTTT. Protein sequence: CASSVSGLADTDTQYF.

The chain links TRBV6-5 to TRBJ2-5; TRBD2 aligns across 10 bases. CDR1 is MNHEY and CDR2 is SVGAGI in the germline V gene. Trimming at V came to 7 bases and at J to 12 bases, leaving 8 bases not matched to a gene. The CDR3 consists of 12 residues. The CDR3 region has the DNA TGTGCCAGCATTTCAGCGGGGGGGGATAAGTACTTC. It codes for CASISAGGDKYF.

This sequence joins TRBV4-3 and TRBJ2-1, with 8 bases that match TRBD1. Trimming at V came to 0 bases and at J to 6 bases, leaving 10 bases not matched to a gene. The V gene's germline CDR1 is LGHNA and CDR2 YSLEER. The CDR3 runs 17 residues. The CDR3 DNA follows: TGCGCCAGCAGCCAAGATCGGCAGGGGGCGCTGGGCAATGAGCAGTTCTTC. Protein sequence: CASSQDRQGALGNEQFF.

This chain uses TRBV15 with TRBJ2-7; tentatively, D is TRBD2 (5 bases). The V gene lost 0 bases and the J gene lost 2 bases, with 5 bases spanning the gap. Germline V CDR1 and CDR2: LNHNV, YYDKDF (reference sequence). There are 13 residues in the CDR3. The CDR3 DNA follows: TGTGCCACCAGCAGAGAGGGAGCCTACGAGCAGTACTTC. Residues: CATSREGAYEQYF.

The J gene is TRBJ2-1, the V gene TRBV28; D possibly uses TRBD1 or TRBD2 (6 bases each). V dropped 10 bases and J dropped 5 bases, with 18 bases sitting between them. Looked up from germline, CDR1 is MDHEN and CDR2 is SYDVKM. There are 14 residues in the CDR3. CDR3 sequence reads: CATRFPGANNEQFF. CDR3 nucleotide sequence: TGTGCCACTAGGTTCCCGGGGGCTAACAATGAGCAGTTCTTC.

The chain has TRBV19 and TRBJ2-1; D not certain. Per the germline V gene, CDR1 is LNHDA and CDR2 is SQIVND (reference sequence). V was clipped by 11 bases and J by 7 bases, with 9 bases between them. The CDR3 covers 10 residues. CDR3: CACLENEQFF. As DNA, the CDR3 is TGTGCCTGTCTCGAGAATGAGCAGTTCTTC.

The rearrangement joins TRBV29-1 to TRBJ2-7; TRBD1 or TRBD2 may be the D gene (5 bases each). Germline V CDR1 and CDR2: SQVTM, ANQGSEA. CDR3 size: 13 residues. The ends were cut back, 4 bases at V and 5 bases at J, with 15 bases in the middle. The CDR3 region is CSVVRGPRHEQYF. The CDR3 DNA reads as TGCAGCGTTGTTAGGGGACCGCGGCACGAGCAGTACTTC.

The chain is built from TRBV28 and TRBJ1-5; the D gene is possibly TRBD1 (6 bases). CDR3 length: 15 amino acids. Germline lookup yields CDR1 MDHEN and CDR2 SYDVKM. Trimming removed 6 bases from V and 2 bases from J, with 14 bases in between. The CDR3 loop reads CASRAGDLGNQPQHF. CDR3 bases: TGTGCCAGCAGAGCAGGGGATTTAGGCAATCAGCCCCAGCATTTT.